This TCR beta chain was found in a study of blood T cell repertoires in COVID-19 (dated by TCRdb to 2018 to 2020). For the wider study: Samples from collaborators originated in the United States, Italy and Spain and spanned both the acute and convalescent phases of COVID-19. Samples were obtained from the ongoing ImmuneRACE study (first 160 participants) and from about 1,300 subjects provided by 6 global collaborators. Subjects who had been exposed to COVID-19, were actively infected with it, or had recovered from it provided the deeply sampled blood TCRbeta repertoires that made up the dataset. The repertoires were made available in a free public database intended to serve as a resource for research on the immune response to SARS-CoV-2. Where available, HLA class I and class II types were obtained from metadata supplied by the sample provider rather than from assay-based typing. The prospective study material was composed of cDNA or gDNA derived from T cells, B-cell-depleted T cells, or PBMCs. Sample metadata almost always included a de-identified subject ID, COVID-19 status, age in years and sex.

TCRbeta CDR3 regions were amplified from genomic DNA using the immunoSEQ Assay, a bias-controlled multiplex PCR. The authors' pipeline ran thus. Nucleated cell counts per sample were estimated from amplification of reference gene primers within the assay. To quantify the absolute abundance of each unique TCRbeta CDR3 rearrangement, sequence reads were collapsed and filtered. For each sample, productive Simpson clonality was calculated as the square root of Simpson's diversity index over productive rearrangements. Drawn from immuneACCESS, this table holds only the in-frame rearrangements with V and J called that TCRdb kept. Clones are partly lost; checked studies trace under half to an unresolved V gene and leave the rest unexplained. V, J and clone size are those of that table, while D and trimming were read from the DNA. In all, the sample holds about 130,000 clones, and 65% to 90% of those were seen once. The leading ten clones occupy 6.6% of the sample.

Each collaborating institution followed its own protocols to collect whole blood in K2EDTA tubes. For TCRbeta analysis, collaborators shipped samples in one of three forms: frozen whole blood, isolated PBMCs, or DNA extracted from either of those sample types. Broad study findings and their caveats: Clinical and demographic metadata were provided uncurated, with the amount varying by source and participant.

Counted from cysteine to phenylalanine, this CDR3 has 14 amino acids. Of the read, only the CDR3 DNA is kept; its 42 bases are in frame from base 1. The V end loses 2 bases and the J end loses 2 bases, and a stretch of 10 bases separates them. CDR1 GTSNPN and CDR2 SVGIG are derived from the germline V gene (reference sequence). Concerning this clone itself: Its antigen target is currently unknown. No base quality values were provided; no much bigger clone lies one nucleotide off.

The chain was built from TRBV30 and TRBJ1-5; a tentative D match to TRBD1 spans 6 bases. The material sequenced was peripheral blood. This TCR was sampled from a man at least 80 years old with active or convalescent COVID-19. The CDR3 reads CAWSTGKGNQPQHF. The bases are TGTGCCTGGAGTACAGGGAAAGGCAATCAGCCCCAGCATTTT.